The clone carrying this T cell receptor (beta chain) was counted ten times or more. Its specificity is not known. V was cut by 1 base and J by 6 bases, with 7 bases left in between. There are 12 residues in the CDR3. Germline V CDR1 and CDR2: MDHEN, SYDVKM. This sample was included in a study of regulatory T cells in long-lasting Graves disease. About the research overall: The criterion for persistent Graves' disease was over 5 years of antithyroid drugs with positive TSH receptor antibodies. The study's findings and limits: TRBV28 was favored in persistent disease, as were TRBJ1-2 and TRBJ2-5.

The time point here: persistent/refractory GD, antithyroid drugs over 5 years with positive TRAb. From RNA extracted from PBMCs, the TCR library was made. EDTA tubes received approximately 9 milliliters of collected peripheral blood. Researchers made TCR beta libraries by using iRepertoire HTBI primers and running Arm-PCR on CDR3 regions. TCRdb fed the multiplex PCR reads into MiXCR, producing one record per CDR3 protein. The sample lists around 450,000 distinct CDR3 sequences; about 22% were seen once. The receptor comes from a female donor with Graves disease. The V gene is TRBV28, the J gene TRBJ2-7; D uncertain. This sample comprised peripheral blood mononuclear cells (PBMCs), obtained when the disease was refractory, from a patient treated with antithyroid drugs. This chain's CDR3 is CASSLLSSEQYF. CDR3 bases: TGTGCCAGCAGTTTATTAAGTAGCGAGCAGTACTTC.